The rows below give T cell receptor beta chains drawn from one sample of a study of Ad26.COV2.S vaccination and SARS-CoV-2 variants. Clones were read by immunoSEQ multiplex PCR, and TCRdb kept only the in-frame ones, dropping some. This table holds fewer than 800,000 clones, 89% found once. This sample comprised peripheral blood, obtained in a trial of Ad26.COV2.S vaccine versus placebo. The receptor set was obtained from a person between 18 and 60 years old who received the Ad26.COV2.S COVID-19 vaccine or a placebo. The CDR3 runs from the conserved cysteine through the conserved F or W. D genes are given only for firm matches. Size tells how often a clone was seen (once, few, many) or the class of an expanded clone, and some rows leave it out.

size	V	J	D	DNA	CDR3
NA	TRBV23-1	TRBJ1-3	TRBD1	TGCGCCAGCACCCGCCGGGACAGGGCAGCTTCGTCCGGAAACACCATATATTTT	CASTRRDRAASSGNTIYF
NA	TRBV29-1	TRBJ2-3	TRBD1	TGCAGCCTCGGACAGGGGGCGCGGGGAGATACGCAGTATTTT	CSLGQGARGDTQYF
NA	TRBV4-2	TRBJ2-7	NA	TGTGCCAGCAGCCACTCCCCCGCGGGGGCCGACTACGAGCAGTACTTC	CASSHSPAGADYEQYF
NA	TRBV7-2	TRBJ2-3	TRBD2	TGTGCCAGCAGCTCCCCAAAAGCGGGGTGGTCAGATACGCAGTATTTT	CASSSPKAGWSDTQYF
NA	TRBV7-8	TRBJ2-7	TRBD1	TGTGCCAGCAGCCCCGGGACAGGGGGCCGAGACGAGCAGTACTTC	CASSPGTGGRDEQYF
NA	TRBV6-5	TRBJ1-3	NA	TGTGCCAGCAGTTACCTTCATGGCCCTGGAAACACCATATATTTT	CASSYLHGPGNTIYF
NA	TRBV24-1	TRBJ1-3	NA	TGTGCCACCAGTGATTTCCAGGGCTCTGGAAACACCATATATTTT	CATSDFQGSGNTIYF
NA	TRBV7-9	TRBJ2-2	NA	TGTGCCAGCAGCTTAGGACCCGGAGGTGCCGGGGAGCTGTTTTTT	CASSLGPGGAGELFF
NA	TRBV6-5	TRBJ2-3	NA	TGTGCCAGCAGTTCGGTGAGAGATACGCAGTATTTT	CASSSVRDTQYF
NA	TRBV7-9	TRBJ2-1	NA	TGTGCCAGCAGCTTAGGTTCTCCGGTCAATGAGCAGTTCTTC	CASSLGSPVNEQFF
NA	TRBV2	TRBJ1-5	NA	TGTGCCAGCAGTTCCACTACTTCTAGCAATCAGCCCCAGCATTTT	CASSSTTSSNQPQHF
NA	TRBV7-9	TRBJ2-7	NA	TGTGCCAGCAGCTTTGGGGGTCGCTACGAGCAGTACTTC	CASSFGGRYEQYF
NA	TRBV2	TRBJ1-2	NA	TGTGCCAGCAGTACAGGGATAGCTAACTATGGCTACACCTTC	CASSTGIANYGYTF
once	TRBV6-5	TRBJ2-7	TRBD1	TGTGCCAGCAGTTACGTGGCAGGGGGCTCCTACGAGCAGTACTTC	CASSYVAGGSYEQYF
few	TRBV19	TRBJ1-3	NA	TGTGCCAGTAGGCCTGGGGTGCGCTCTGGAAACACCATATATTTT	CASRPGVRSGNTIYF
NA	TRBV29-1	TRBJ2-2	NA	TGCAGCGTTGGGGGGAACACCGGGGAGCTGTTTTTT	CSVGGNTGELFF
NA	TRBV6-5	TRBJ2-5	TRBD2	TGTGCCAGCAGTTGGGAGGGTCACCAGACCCAGTACTTC	CASSWEGHQTQYF
NA	TRBV19	TRBJ1-1	NA	TGTGCCAGTAGTTCCAGACGGATGAACACTGAAGCTTTCTTT	CASSSRRMNTEAFF
NA	TRBV5-1	TRBJ1-2	NA	TGCGCCAGCAGCTTGGCCACGGACAGATATAACTATGGCTACACCTTC	CASSLATDRYNYGYTF
once	TRBV29-1	TRBJ2-1	TRBD2	TGCAGCGTTGAGGGGGTTGAAGCGGGAGGAAGCTCCTACAATGAGCAGTTCTTC	CSVEGVEAGGSSYNEQFF
NA	TRBV7-6	TRBJ2-7	TRBD1	TGTGCCAGCAGCTTGGTTGGACAGGGGGCGATCTACGAGCAGTACTTC	CASSLVGQGAIYEQYF
few	TRBV18	TRBJ2-7	TRBD1	TGTGCCAGCTCACCAGGGACAGGGTCCTACGAGCAGTACTTC	CASSPGTGSYEQYF
NA	TRBV2	TRBJ1-2	NA	TGTGCCAGCAGTGACAGGGGTGGAGGCTACACCTTC	CASSDRGGGYTF
NA	TRBV5-1	TRBJ1-1	NA	TGCGCCAGCAGCTTGGATATCAGGGAATGGGACTCGAACACTGAAGCTTTCTTT	CASSLDIREWDSNTEAFF
NA	TRBV18	TRBJ1-6	TRBD1	TGTGCCAGCTCACCGACAGGGGAGGGTTCACCCCTCCACTTT	CASSPTGEGSPLHF
NA	TRBV9	TRBJ2-7	TRBD1	TGTGCCAGCAGCGTGGGACAGGGAGACGAGCAGTACTTC	CASSVGQGDEQYF
NA	TRBV3-1/TRBV3-2	TRBJ2-1	NA	TGTGCCAGCAGCCAAGGGGGGTCCGAGCAGTTCTTC	CASSQGGSEQFF
few	TRBV5-6	TRBJ2-3	NA	TGTGCCAGCAGCTTGGGTGCACACACAGATACGCAGTATTTT	CASSLGAHTDTQYF
NA	TRBV6-5	TRBJ1-1	TRBD1	TGTGCCAGCAGTTATTTGGCAGGGGGCGAAACTGAAGCTTTCTTT	CASSYLAGGETEAFF
NA	TRBV7-2	TRBJ2-2	TRBD2	TGTGCCAGCAGAGAACGCCGGGGGGGAAACACCGGGGAGCTGTTTTTT	CASRERRGGNTGELFF
few	TRBV7-2	TRBJ2-5	TRBD2	TGTGCCAGCAGCTTAGGCCGCGGGGGTCAATCGGGGACCCAGTACTTC	CASSLGRGGQSGTQYF
NA	TRBV5-1	TRBJ1-6	NA	TGCGCCAGCAGCTGGAGCTCCTATAATTCACCCCTCCACTTT	CASSWSSYNSPLHF
NA	TRBV18	TRBJ2-7	NA	TGTGCCAGCTCTCCCAGGACACCCACCTACGAGCAGTACTTC	CASSPRTPTYEQYF
NA	TRBV2	TRBJ1-2	NA	TGTGCCAGCAGGTCCGTGCGACAGGCTGCTAACTATGGCTACACCTTC	CASRSVRQAANYGYTF
NA	TRBV10-1	TRBJ1-3	NA	TGCGCCAGCAGTGACCCCGCTGGAAACACCATATATTTT	CASSDPAGNTIYF
NA	TRBV2	TRBJ2-1	NA	TGTGCCAGTGGATCCGACAATGAGCAGTTCTTC	CASGSDNEQFF
NA	TRBV3-1/TRBV3-2	TRBJ1-3	NA	TGTGCCAGCAGCCGGGGCTCCTTCTCTGGAAACACCATATATTTT	CASSRGSFSGNTIYF
NA	TRBV11-2	TRBJ2-7	NA	TGTGCCAGCAGCTTAGAGGCGGGACGGTACGAGCAGTACTTC	CASSLEAGRYEQYF
few	TRBV4-3	TRBJ1-3	NA	TGCGCCAGCAGCCAAGCCGGGCGGGGAAACACCATATATTTT	CASSQAGRGNTIYF
once	TRBV7-2	TRBJ1-2	NA	TGTGCCAGCAGCCCCCGGGACTCCCGAGAAGGCTACACCTTC	CASSPRDSREGYTF
NA	TRBV7-2	TRBJ1-2	TRBD1	TGTGCCAGCAGCTCTCCATCGGGGACAAACAGGGGAGACTATGGCTACACCTTC	CASSSPSGTNRGDYGYTF
NA	TRBV2	TRBJ1-5	NA	TGTGCCAGCAGGTCGGACAGCAATAGCAATCAGCCCCAGCATTTT	CASRSDSNSNQPQHF
NA	TRBV6-5	TRBJ2-5	TRBD2	TGTGCCAGCAGTTCTTGGACTAGCGGGGGACAAGAGACCCAGTACTTC	CASSSWTSGGQETQYF
NA	TRBV3-1/TRBV3-2	TRBJ1-3	NA	TGTGCCAGCAGCCCCCACGGAGCCGGAAACACCATATATTTT	CASSPHGAGNTIYF
NA	TRBV7-9	TRBJ2-1	TRBD2	TGTGCCAGCAGGGGGTGGGAGGGTTACAATGAGCAGTTCTTC	CASRGWEGYNEQFF
NA	TRBV15	TRBJ2-7	TRBD2	TGTGCCACCAGCAGAGTTAGCGGGAGTGGTGAGCAGTACTTC	CATSRVSGSGEQYF
NA	TRBV25-1	TRBJ2-7	TRBD1	TGTGCCAGCAGTTCGGGGACAGGGGGCATCTCCTACGAGCAGTACTTC	CASSSGTGGISYEQYF
NA	TRBV2	TRBJ2-3	NA	TGTGCCAGCAGTGATGCCAGGATAACAGATACGCAGTATTTT	CASSDARITDTQYF
NA	TRBV5-1	TRBJ2-7	TRBD2	TGCGCCAGCAGCACCGGGACTAGCGGGAGTAGCCACGAGCAGTACTTC	CASSTGTSGSSHEQYF
NA	TRBV24-1	TRBJ2-5	TRBD1	TGTGCCACCGGACAGGGCCGGGAGACCCAGTACTTC	CATGQGRETQYF
NA	TRBV14	TRBJ2-5	TRBD1	TGTGCCAGCAGCCAGATTGGGACAGGGGTAGAGACCCAGTACTTC	CASSQIGTGVETQYF
NA	TRBV18	TRBJ2-1	NA	TGTGCCAGCTCGTCGGGTCAGGAGGGATACAATGAGCAGTTCTTC	CASSSGQEGYNEQFF
once	TRBV6-5	TRBJ1-5	NA	TGTGCCAGCAGCTCCGGAGGTAAAGGTCAGCCCCAGCATTTT	CASSSGGKGQPQHF
NA	TRBV19	TRBJ2-2	TRBD2	TGTGCCAGTAGTCTCCAAGCGGGAGGGAATCCCGGGGAGCTGTTTTTT	CASSLQAGGNPGELFF